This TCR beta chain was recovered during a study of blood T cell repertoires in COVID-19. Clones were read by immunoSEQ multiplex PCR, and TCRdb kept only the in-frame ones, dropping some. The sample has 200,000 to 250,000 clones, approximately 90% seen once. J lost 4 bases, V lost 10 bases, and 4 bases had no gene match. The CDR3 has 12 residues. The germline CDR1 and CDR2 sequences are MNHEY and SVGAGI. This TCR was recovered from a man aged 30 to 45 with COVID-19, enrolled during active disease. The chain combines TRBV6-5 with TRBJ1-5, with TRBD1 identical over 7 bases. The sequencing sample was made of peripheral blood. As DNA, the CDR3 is TGTGCCATGGGACAGTGGAATCAGCCCCAGCATTTT. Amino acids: CAMGQWNQPQHF.